The rows below give T cell receptor beta chains drawn from one sample of a study of shared clonotypes between healthy human individuals. Only in-frame clones appear in the TCRdb table, and some are missing; sequencing was by immunoSEQ multiplex PCR. Of about 600,000 clones in the sample, 97% were seen once. The sequenced sample was naive CD4+ T cells sorted from blood. These receptors originate from a young woman in good health. Both conserved end residues are part of each CDR3. Fields, in order: J gene, clone size, D gene, CDR3 length, V gene, CDR3 DNA, CDR3 protein. A D gene is named only where the DNA matches it firmly. Only part of the rows carry a size: once, few, many, or a class if the clone is expanded.

J: TRBJ1-2
size: -
D: -
length: 15
V: TRBV28
DNA: TGTGCCAGCAGTTTAGATTCCGCAGGCGGCTATGGCTACACCTTC
CDR3: CASSLDSAGGYGYTF

J: TRBJ2-7
size: -
D: TRBD2
length: 16
V: TRBV4-2
DNA: TGTGCCAGCAGCCAAGGTGTAAGACTAGCGGGCTACGAGCAGTACTTC
CDR3: CASSQGVRLAGYEQYF

J: TRBJ2-1
size: -
D: TRBD1
length: 15
V: TRBV2
DNA: TGTGCCAGCAGTGCCGGACAGGGTATCTACAATGAGCAGTTCTTC
CDR3: CASSAGQGIYNEQFF

J: TRBJ2-3
size: -
D: -
length: 16
V: TRBV19
DNA: TGTGCCAGTAGTGCCCCCTCAGCGGACTACACAGATACGCAGTATTTT
CDR3: CASSAPSADYTDTQYF

J: TRBJ2-5
size: -
D: -
length: 16
V: TRBV28
DNA: TGTGCCAGCAGTTTATTTAGGAGTTTCCACGCGGAGACCCAGTACTTC
CDR3: CASSLFRSFHAETQYF

J: TRBJ1-5
size: -
D: TRBD1
length: 14
V: TRBV19
DNA: TGTGCCAGTAGTATCAGGGGGGAAGGTCAGCCCCAGCATTTT
CDR3: CASSIRGEGQPQHF

J: TRBJ1-1
size: -
D: TRBD1
length: 20
V: TRBV23-1
DNA: TGCGCCAGCAGTCAAGCTCATGAGGGGGCCGAAGGTATCATGAACACTGAAGCTTTCTTT
CDR3: CASSQAHEGAEGIMNTEAFF

J: TRBJ2-3
size: -
D: -
length: 13
V: TRBV6-1
DNA: TGTGCCAGCAGTGAAGCGGCCCCAGATACGCAGTATTTT
CDR3: CASSEAAPDTQYF

J: TRBJ2-5
size: -
D: TRBD2
length: 15
V: TRBV28
DNA: TGTGCCAGCAGTGTATACCTAGGCGGGAGTTGGCCCCAGTACTTC
CDR3: CASSVYLGGSWPQYF

J: TRBJ2-5
size: -
D: TRBD1
length: 15
V: TRBV2
DNA: TGTGCCAGCACCAGGACAGGGATCGGGGACGAGACCCAGTACTTC
CDR3: CASTRTGIGDETQYF

J: TRBJ1-5
size: few
D: TRBD1
length: 16
V: TRBV28
DNA: TGTGCCAGCAGTTTGTGGACAGGGTTTAGCAATCAGCCCCAGCATTTT
CDR3: CASSLWTGFSNQPQHF

J: TRBJ1-2
size: -
D: -
length: 13
V: TRBV5-1
DNA: TGCGCCAGCAGCTTGGGACAGGAGTATGGCTACACCTTC
CDR3: CASSLGQEYGYTF

J: TRBJ1-2
size: -
D: -
length: 11
V: TRBV7-9
DNA: TGTGCCAGCAGCTTAGATGGTGGCTACACCTTC
CDR3: CASSLDGGYTF

J: TRBJ1-6
size: -
D: -
length: 14
V: TRBV10-3
DNA: TGTGCCATCAATAGAGAGCAGGGTAATTCACCCCTCCACTTT
CDR3: CAINREQGNSPLHF

J: TRBJ2-7
size: -
D: -
length: 14
V: TRBV6-5
DNA: TGTGCCAGCAGTTACAGGAGAAGCTTACACGAGCAGTACTTC
CDR3: CASSYRRSLHEQYF

J: TRBJ2-3
size: -
D: TRBD1
length: 16
V: TRBV18
DNA: TGTGCCAGCTCCTACCCCTCAGGGGGCAGCACAGATACGCAGTATTTT
CDR3: CASSYPSGGSTDTQYF

J: TRBJ2-5
size: -
D: TRBD1
length: 14
V: TRBV29-1
DNA: TGCAGCGTACTCAGGGGGAGCGGCGAAGAGACCCAGTACTTC
CDR3: CSVLRGSGEETQYF

J: TRBJ2-7
size: -
D: TRBD2
length: 16
V: TRBV2
DNA: TGTGCCAGCAGTGAAGAGGGACTAGCGGGAGTCTACGAGCAGTACTTC
CDR3: CASSEEGLAGVYEQYF

J: TRBJ1-1
size: -
D: -
length: 15
V: TRBV16
DNA: TGTGCCAGCAGCATTCCGGGCGCGAGGAACACTGAAGCTTTCTTT
CDR3: CASSIPGARNTEAFF

J: TRBJ2-1
size: -
D: -
length: 16
V: TRBV7-8
DNA: TGTGCCAGCAGCGGAAGTCGGGACGGAGACTACAATGAGCAGTTCTTC
CDR3: CASSGSRDGDYNEQFF

J: TRBJ2-7
size: -
D: -
length: 12
V: TRBV27
DNA: TGTGCCAGCAGTCCCAGCCCCTACGAGCAGTACTTC
CDR3: CASSPSPYEQYF

J: TRBJ2-3
size: -
D: -
length: 15
V: TRBV28
DNA: TGTGCCAGCAGTTCGCCGTTCGATACAGAGGGTACGCAGTATTTT
CDR3: CASSSPFDTEGTQYF

J: TRBJ2-7
size: -
D: -
length: 14
V: TRBV6-5
DNA: TGTGCCAGCAGTTACAGCGGGCAGGGTTCCCAGCAGTACTTC
CDR3: CASSYSGQGSQQYF

J: TRBJ2-1
size: -
D: TRBD2
length: 15
V: TRBV6-1
DNA: TGTGCCAGCACCCCGGGACTAGCGGGTGTAAATGAGCAGTTCTTC
CDR3: CASTPGLAGVNEQFF

J: TRBJ1-2
size: few
D: -
length: 13
V: TRBV6-5
DNA: TGTGCCAGCGGTGACTGGCCGGACTATGGCTACACCTTC
CDR3: CASGDWPDYGYTF

J: TRBJ2-7
size: -
D: -
length: 14
V: TRBV6-6
DNA: TGTGCCAGCAGCTACGGGAGGGGGCCATACGAGCAGTACTTC
CDR3: CASSYGRGPYEQYF

J: TRBJ2-5
size: -
D: TRBD1
length: 14
V: TRBV30
DNA: TGTGCCTCCACCAATGGACAGGGAATGGAGACCCAGTACTTC
CDR3: CASTNGQGMETQYF

J: TRBJ1-1
size: -
D: -
length: 14
V: TRBV28
DNA: TGTGCCAGCAGTTTGCACGGCATGAACACTGAAGCTTTCTTT
CDR3: CASSLHGMNTEAFF

J: TRBJ2-7
size: -
D: -
length: 18
V: TRBV7-8
DNA: TGTGCCAGCAGCTTTTACTCGGGACGCTCAATTGGGGCCTACGAGCAGTACTTC
CDR3: CASSFYSGRSIGAYEQYF

J: TRBJ2-1
size: once
D: -
length: 14
V: TRBV27
DNA: TGTGCCAGCAGTTTATTTACTAGGGGCAATGAGCAGTTCTTC
CDR3: CASSLFTRGNEQFF

J: TRBJ1-1
size: -
D: -
length: 14
V: TRBV6-1
DNA: TGTGCCAGCAGTCCAACAGGGTCGGGCACTGAAGCTTTCTTT
CDR3: CASSPTGSGTEAFF

J: TRBJ1-2
size: -
D: TRBD1
length: 14
V: TRBV27
DNA: TGTGCCAGCAGGCGGACAGGGGCTAACTATGGCTACACCTTC
CDR3: CASRRTGANYGYTF

J: TRBJ2-1
size: -
D: -
length: 11
V: TRBV7-9
DNA: TGTGCCAGCGGAGTGGAGGATGAGCAGTTCTTC
CDR3: CASGVEDEQFF

J: TRBJ1-4
size: -
D: TRBD1
length: 19
V: TRBV4-1
DNA: TGCGCCAGCAGCCAAGATTACGGGACAGGGGTTCCAACTAATGAAAAACTGTTTTTT
CDR3: CASSQDYGTGVPTNEKLFF

J: TRBJ2-7
size: once
D: -
length: 13
V: TRBV30
DNA: TGTGCCTGGAGCGCGGGCCACTCCTACGAGCAGTACTTC
CDR3: CAWSAGHSYEQYF

J: TRBJ2-7
size: -
D: TRBD2
length: 15
V: TRBV6-5
DNA: TGTGCCAGCAGAGCAACTAGCGGGAGCACCTACGAGCAGTACTTC
CDR3: CASRATSGSTYEQYF

J: TRBJ1-6
size: -
D: -
length: 12
V: TRBV5-7
DNA: TGTGCCAGCAGCGCGTATAATTCACCCCTCCACTTT
CDR3: CASSAYNSPLHF

J: TRBJ1-3
size: -
D: -
length: 13
V: TRBV9
DNA: TGTGCCAGCAGCGCTGGCCTTGGAAACACCATATATTTT
CDR3: CASSAGLGNTIYF

J: TRBJ1-1
size: -
D: -
length: 15
V: TRBV6-5
DNA: TGTGCCAGCAGTTACTCCCGAGGGACGAACACTGAAGCTTTCTTT
CDR3: CASSYSRGTNTEAFF